The rows below give T cell receptor beta chains drawn from one sample of a study of human T cells and chemical hapten exposure. Using its own MiXCR run on the RACE reads, TCRdb lists one record per CDR3 protein. The sample carries about 57,000 distinct CDR3 sequences, roughly a tenth recorded once. The sequenced sample was whole blood, obtained in connection with sensitization to the hapten diphenylcyclopropenone (DPC). The receptors were gathered from a woman aged 40 to 49 with alopecia areata. Some clones in this sample may be carry-over from other donors' samples. The CDR3 runs from the conserved cysteine through the conserved F or W. D genes are given only for firm matches. The size entry is marked missing in some rows and otherwise reads once, few, many or a size class.

cdr3_nt: TGTGCCAGCAGTCTCGGAGGGGGAGCTGGGGCCAACGTCCTGACTTTC; cdr3_aa: CASSLGGGAGANVLTF; clone_size: NA; v_call: TRBV12-3/TRBV12-4; d_call: NA; j_call: TRBJ2-6
cdr3_nt: TGTGCCAGCATGAGGGACCTGAACACTGAAGCTTTCTTT; cdr3_aa: CASMRDLNTEAFF; clone_size: many; v_call: TRBV5-5; d_call: NA; j_call: TRBJ1-1
cdr3_nt: TGTGCCAGCAGCTCCATTAGCGGGCCAGAGACCCAGTACTTC; cdr3_aa: CASSSISGPETQYF; clone_size: many; v_call: TRBV7-2; d_call: TRBD2; j_call: TRBJ2-5
cdr3_nt: TGTGCCAGTAGTATAGTTTTCACAGAAGGCTACACCTTC; cdr3_aa: CASSIVFTEGYTF; clone_size: NA; v_call: TRBV19; d_call: NA; j_call: TRBJ1-2
cdr3_nt: TGCACCAGCAGCCAAAACATAGACCGAGAGACCCAGTACTTC; cdr3_aa: CTSSQNIDRETQYF; clone_size: many; v_call: TRBV1; d_call: NA; j_call: TRBJ2-5
cdr3_nt: TGTGCCAGCCGAAGGCTGGTTAATGACAATCAGCCCCAGCATTTT; cdr3_aa: CASRRLVNDNQPQHF; clone_size: NA; v_call: TRBV2; d_call: NA; j_call: TRBJ1-5
cdr3_nt: TGTGCCAGCACCCACACCCGGAGGGGTACGGATACGCAGTATTTT; cdr3_aa: CASTHTRRGTDTQYF; clone_size: many; v_call: TRBV6-2/TRBV6-3; d_call: NA; j_call: TRBJ2-3
cdr3_nt: TGCGCCAGCAGCCCGGCGGGGGACGCCAAGACCCAGTACTTC; cdr3_aa: CASSPAGDAKTQYF; clone_size: many; v_call: TRBV4-3; d_call: TRBD2; j_call: TRBJ2-5
cdr3_nt: TGTGCCAGCAGCTTAGATGGGGGTCAGCCCCAGCATTTT; cdr3_aa: CASSLDGGQPQHF; clone_size: many; v_call: TRBV7-9; d_call: NA; j_call: TRBJ1-5
cdr3_nt: TGCGCCAGCAGCTCGGGACAGGGGCTAAGCAATGAGCAGTTCTTC; cdr3_aa: CASSSGQGLSNEQFF; clone_size: NA; v_call: TRBV5-1; d_call: TRBD1; j_call: TRBJ2-1
cdr3_nt: TGCGCCAGCAGCCAATCAACTCTCCTGGGAGGCAAAAACATTCAGTACTTC; cdr3_aa: CASSQSTLLGGKNIQYF; clone_size: many; v_call: TRBV4-1; d_call: NA; j_call: TRBJ2-4
cdr3_nt: TGTGCCAGCAGTTTACTGTCTCCGGAGACCCAGTACTTC; cdr3_aa: CASSLLSPETQYF; clone_size: NA; v_call: TRBV28; d_call: NA; j_call: TRBJ2-5
cdr3_nt: TGTGCCAGCAGCCCCTCGGCGGGGGGGGGAGATACGCAGTATTTT; cdr3_aa: CASSPSAGGGDTQYF; clone_size: NA; v_call: TRBV28; d_call: TRBD2; j_call: TRBJ2-3
cdr3_nt: TGTGCCAGCAGTTACTCATCCCGGACAGGGAGTATTAACTATGGCTACACCTTC; cdr3_aa: CASSYSSRTGSINYGYTF; clone_size: NA; v_call: TRBV6-6; d_call: TRBD1; j_call: TRBJ1-2
cdr3_nt: TGTGCCAGCAGCCATATAGCGGGGCATCAAGATACGCAGTATTTT; cdr3_aa: CASSHIAGHQDTQYF; clone_size: many; v_call: TRBV3-1; d_call: TRBD2; j_call: TRBJ2-3
cdr3_nt: TGTGCCATCAGTGGGGGACAGGGAAGGACTGAAGCTTTCTTT; cdr3_aa: CAISGGQGRTEAFF; clone_size: few; v_call: TRBV10-3; d_call: TRBD1; j_call: TRBJ1-1
cdr3_nt: TGCGCCAGCAGCCCGGACGACTACGAGCAGTACTTC; cdr3_aa: CASSPDDYEQYF; clone_size: NA; v_call: TRBV4-1; d_call: NA; j_call: TRBJ2-7
cdr3_nt: TGCAGTGCCACTACTAGCGGGGGGGTCTCCTACAATGAGCAGTTCTTC; cdr3_aa: CSATTSGGVSYNEQFF; clone_size: few; v_call: TRBV20-1; d_call: TRBD2; j_call: TRBJ2-1
cdr3_nt: TGTGCCACGAAACAGGGGAGCACCGGGGAGCTGTTTTTT; cdr3_aa: CATKQGSTGELFF; clone_size: many; v_call: TRBV2; d_call: TRBD1; j_call: TRBJ2-2
cdr3_nt: TGTGCCAGCAGCTTAGGAGGGGATACGCAGTATTTT; cdr3_aa: CASSLGGDTQYF; clone_size: many; v_call: TRBV11-2; d_call: NA; j_call: TRBJ2-3
cdr3_nt: TGTGCCAGCAGTTTTTCGGGTCATAGCAATCAGCCCCAGCATTTT; cdr3_aa: CASSFSGHSNQPQHF; clone_size: many; v_call: TRBV12-3/TRBV12-4; d_call: NA; j_call: TRBJ1-5
cdr3_nt: TGCAGCGTTGCAGCAGATGGGGCCAACGTCCTGACTTTC; cdr3_aa: CSVAADGANVLTF; clone_size: many; v_call: TRBV29-1; d_call: NA; j_call: TRBJ2-6
cdr3_nt: TGTGCCAGCAGCGCCGACGAGTTGAGGTGGCAGGTCCCTGAAGCTTTCTTT; cdr3_aa: CASSADELRWQVPEAFF; clone_size: many; v_call: TRBV11-2; d_call: NA; j_call: TRBJ1-1
cdr3_nt: TGTGCCACCAGCAGAGTAACAGGGGCCTATATAGCTAACTATGGCTACACCTTC; cdr3_aa: CATSRVTGAYIANYGYTF; clone_size: few; v_call: TRBV15; d_call: TRBD1; j_call: TRBJ1-2
cdr3_nt: TGTGCCAGCAGCTCCGACGGCCCCCGGGGCTACACCTTC; cdr3_aa: CASSSDGPRGYTF; clone_size: NA; v_call: TRBV5-4; d_call: NA; j_call: TRBJ1-2
cdr3_nt: TGTGCCAGCAGCCCGGCAGTTCCTGATGAGCAGTTCTTC; cdr3_aa: CASSPAVPDEQFF; clone_size: NA; v_call: TRBV7-2; d_call: NA; j_call: TRBJ2-1
cdr3_nt: TGCGCCAGCAGCTTGGATTCCCACAGGACCGAAAAACTGTTTTTT; cdr3_aa: CASSLDSHRTEKLFF; clone_size: many; v_call: TRBV5-1; d_call: NA; j_call: TRBJ1-4
cdr3_nt: TGTGCCAGCAGTCCGGGACAGTTGAACACTGAAGCTTTCTTT; cdr3_aa: CASSPGQLNTEAFF; clone_size: NA; v_call: TRBV12-3/TRBV12-4; d_call: TRBD1; j_call: TRBJ1-1
cdr3_nt: TGTGCCAGCAGCTTCCAAGGCACTAACTATGGCTACACCTTC; cdr3_aa: CASSFQGTNYGYTF; clone_size: many; v_call: TRBV5-6; d_call: NA; j_call: TRBJ1-2
cdr3_nt: TGTGCCAGCAGCCCCGACAGTAACTATGGCTACACCTTC; cdr3_aa: CASSPDSNYGYTF; clone_size: many; v_call: TRBV6-5; d_call: NA; j_call: TRBJ1-2
cdr3_nt: TGTGCCAGCAGCCCCCGGACCAAAAACATTCAGTACTTC; cdr3_aa: CASSPRTKNIQYF; clone_size: many; v_call: TRBV7-9; d_call: NA; j_call: TRBJ2-4
cdr3_nt: TGCAGCGTTACCGGACTAGCGGGAGACAATGAGCAGTTCTTC; cdr3_aa: CSVTGLAGDNEQFF; clone_size: NA; v_call: TRBV29-1; d_call: TRBD2; j_call: TRBJ2-1
cdr3_nt: TGTGCCAGCAGCCGATCTCCGGGCCAAAGAGAGACCCAGTACTTC; cdr3_aa: CASSRSPGQRETQYF; clone_size: few; v_call: TRBV3-1; d_call: NA; j_call: TRBJ2-5
cdr3_nt: TGCGCCAGCAGCCAAACAATCCTCCGGGGACCTCAGCCCCAGCATTTT; cdr3_aa: CASSQTILRGPQPQHF; clone_size: many; v_call: TRBV4-1; d_call: NA; j_call: TRBJ1-5
cdr3_nt: TGCAGTGCTACCCGGACAGGGGGCAAAACAGATACGCAGTATTTT; cdr3_aa: CSATRTGGKTDTQYF; clone_size: few; v_call: TRBV20-1; d_call: TRBD1; j_call: TRBJ2-3
cdr3_nt: TGTGCCAGTACCCCGATGGGGCACTATGGCTACACCTTC; cdr3_aa: CASTPMGHYGYTF; clone_size: many; v_call: TRBV19; d_call: NA; j_call: TRBJ1-2
cdr3_nt: TGTGCCAGCAGCTCGACAGGGACTGGGGCTGAAGCTTTCTTT; cdr3_aa: CASSSTGTGAEAFF; clone_size: many; v_call: TRBV7-3; d_call: TRBD1; j_call: TRBJ1-1
cdr3_nt: TGTGCCAGCAGGGACAGGGTAGGAGAAAAACTGTTTTTT; cdr3_aa: CASRDRVGEKLFF; clone_size: many; v_call: TRBV6-1; d_call: TRBD1; j_call: TRBJ1-4
cdr3_nt: TGTGCCAGCAGCCCTACCATCCTAGCGGGAAGCACAGATACGCAGTATTTT; cdr3_aa: CASSPTILAGSTDTQYF; clone_size: many; v_call: TRBV9; d_call: TRBD2; j_call: TRBJ2-3
cdr3_nt: TGTGCCAGCAGATATTCCGGGACACCGAACACTGAAGCTTTCTTT; cdr3_aa: CASRYSGTPNTEAFF; clone_size: NA; v_call: TRBV7-3; d_call: NA; j_call: TRBJ1-1
cdr3_nt: TGCGCCAGCAGCCAAGAGGCGCAGAGCTCCTACAATGAGCAGTTCTTC; cdr3_aa: CASSQEAQSSYNEQFF; clone_size: many; v_call: TRBV4-3; d_call: NA; j_call: TRBJ2-1
cdr3_nt: TGTGCCAGCACCTTAGGTACCGAGCAGTACTTC; cdr3_aa: CASTLGTEQYF; clone_size: few; v_call: TRBV7-9; d_call: NA; j_call: TRBJ2-7
cdr3_nt: TGTGCCAGCAGTTTACGACAGGAGGACCAAGAGACCCAGTACTTC; cdr3_aa: CASSLRQEDQETQYF; clone_size: NA; v_call: TRBV28; d_call: NA; j_call: TRBJ2-5
cdr3_nt: TGTGCCAGCAGTGAAGTATCAGCAGGTCGACCTTCCTACAATGAGCAGTTCTTC; cdr3_aa: CASSEVSAGRPSYNEQFF; clone_size: few; v_call: TRBV2; d_call: NA; j_call: TRBJ2-1
cdr3_nt: TGTGCCAGCACCGGGGCGGGAGGAACTTTCTTT; cdr3_aa: CASTGAGGTFF; clone_size: NA; v_call: TRBV28; d_call: NA; j_call: TRBJ1-1
cdr3_nt: TGCGCCAGCAGCCAAGATTGGAGACAGGGACACGAAAAACTGTTTTTT; cdr3_aa: CASSQDWRQGHEKLFF; clone_size: few; v_call: TRBV4-3; d_call: TRBD1; j_call: TRBJ1-4
cdr3_nt: TGTGCCAGCAGCTTAGAGGGACTAGCGGGGGGGTTAAATGAGCAGTTCTTC; cdr3_aa: CASSLEGLAGGLNEQFF; clone_size: few; v_call: TRBV11-3; d_call: TRBD2; j_call: TRBJ2-1
cdr3_nt: TGTGCCAGCAGTTTCGGTAGCGGGGGTTTCACAGATACGCAGTATTTT; cdr3_aa: CASSFGSGGFTDTQYF; clone_size: many; v_call: TRBV27; d_call: TRBD2; j_call: TRBJ2-3
cdr3_nt: TGTGCCTGGGGGGCACATCATTCGAACACTGAAGCTTTCTTT; cdr3_aa: CAWGAHHSNTEAFF; clone_size: NA; v_call: TRBV30; d_call: NA; j_call: TRBJ1-1
cdr3_nt: TGCAGTGCTAGAGAGGCGGCGGGTCGGGGTACGCAGTATTTT; cdr3_aa: CSAREAAGRGTQYF; clone_size: NA; v_call: TRBV20-1; d_call: NA; j_call: TRBJ2-3
cdr3_nt: TGTGCCAGCAGCTCCCTGGGAGCGGGCGAGCAGTACTTC; cdr3_aa: CASSSLGAGEQYF; clone_size: many; v_call: TRBV7-2; d_call: NA; j_call: TRBJ2-7
cdr3_nt: TGTGCCACCAGTGTCGCCAGGGCGAATCAGCCCCAGCATTTT; cdr3_aa: CATSVARANQPQHF; clone_size: few; v_call: TRBV24-1; d_call: NA; j_call: TRBJ1-5
cdr3_nt: TGTGCCTGGAGTGAAACGACAGCGAACACCGGGGAGCTGTTTTTT; cdr3_aa: CAWSETTANTGELFF; clone_size: NA; v_call: TRBV30; d_call: NA; j_call: TRBJ2-2